The source of this T cell receptor beta chain is a study of STAT5B mutations in CD4+ large granular lymphocyte leukemia. Trimming shortened V by 4 bases and J by 0 bases, and 9 bases separated the two germline ends. The CDR3 has 15 amino acids. Per the germline V gene, CDR1 is SNHLY and CDR2 is FYNNEI. Details on this clone: Its antigen is unknown.

Buffy coats from healthy blood donors served as controls. The survey-level immunoSEQ assay was used. Profiling relied on immunoSEQ multiplex PCR, and the TCRdb table lists in-frame clones only, not all of them. This sample has about 29,000 clones; under 85% occur once, and the top ten carry approximately 6.2%. Findings and limits, study-wide: About 25% of private leukemic clonotypes occurred rarely in other patients' non-leukemic repertoires.

The specimen was CD4+ T cells from blood buffy coats. The sequence derives from a human donor in good health. The chain has TRBV2 and TRBJ2-2; perhaps TRBD1 as D (5 bases). The CDR3 DNA sequence: TGTGCCAGCAGTGCAGACAGACCGAACACCGGGGAGCTGTTTTTT. Amino acids: CASSADRPNTGELFF. The full variable domain, completed using reference TRBV2 and TRBJ2-2, is EPEVTQTPSHQVTQMGQEVILRCVPISNHLYFYWYRQILGQKVEFLVSFYNNEISEKSEIFDDQFSVERPDGSNFTLKIRSTKLEDSAMYFCASSADRPNTGELFFGEGSRLTVL.